This T cell receptor (beta chain) was sequenced during a study of blood T cell repertoires in COVID-19. Turning to the study itself: The United States, Italy and Spain were the sources of the acute and convalescent COVID-19 samples.

This clone was counted once. Per the authors' pipeline: Using reference gene primer amplification, nucleated cell counts were estimated. The protocol was immunoSEQ multiplex PCR, while the TCRdb copy is restricted to in-frame clones and leaves out a portion. Clone size and the V and J calls come from that table; the DNA yielded D and trimming. Here the sample spans tens of thousands of clones, about nine tenths being singletons. Germline trimming cut 1 base from V and 4 bases from J; bases unmatched to any gene: 9. Germline assignment: CDR1 SGHNT and CDR2 YYREEE (reference sequence). The CDR3 sequence is 16 residues long.

The chain joins TRBV5-4 to TRBJ2-3, with 7 bases matching TRBD2. The TCR comes from a human donor in a cohort sampled during active COVID-19. The source material was peripheral blood. The CDR3 region has the DNA TGTGCCAGCAGCTTGAATCTGGGAGGGCTCTCAGATACGCAGTATTTT. Protein: CASSLNLGGLSDTQYF.